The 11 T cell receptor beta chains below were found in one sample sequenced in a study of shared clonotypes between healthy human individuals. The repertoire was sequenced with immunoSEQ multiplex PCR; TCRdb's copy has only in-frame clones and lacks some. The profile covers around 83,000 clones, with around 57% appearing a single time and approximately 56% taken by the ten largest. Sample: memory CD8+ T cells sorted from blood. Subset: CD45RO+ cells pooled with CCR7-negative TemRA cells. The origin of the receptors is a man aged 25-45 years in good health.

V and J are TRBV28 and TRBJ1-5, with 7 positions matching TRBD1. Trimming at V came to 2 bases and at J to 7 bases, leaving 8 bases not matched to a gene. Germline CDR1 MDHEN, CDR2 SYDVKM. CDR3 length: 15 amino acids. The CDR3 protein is CASSLRQGYGQPQHF. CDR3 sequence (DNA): TGTGCCAGCAGTTTAAGACAGGGTTACGGGCAGCCCCAGCATTTT.

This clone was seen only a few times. The CDR3 bases are TGTGCCAGCAGTGCTGGAGTCCTCAATGAGCAGTTCTTC. Translated: CASSAGVLNEQFF. V gene TRBV25-1 combines with J gene TRBJ2-1; D ambiguous. Germline lookup yields CDR1 MGHDK and CDR2 SYGVNS. Trimming cost V 4 bases and J 6 bases, with 10 bases left between them. There are 13 residues in the CDR3.

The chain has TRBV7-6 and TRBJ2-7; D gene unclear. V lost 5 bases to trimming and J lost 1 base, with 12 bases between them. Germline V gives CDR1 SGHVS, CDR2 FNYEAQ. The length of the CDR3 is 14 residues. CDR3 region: CASSIHDGSYEQYF. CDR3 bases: TGTGCCAGCAGCATACACGACGGATCCTACGAGCAGTACTTC. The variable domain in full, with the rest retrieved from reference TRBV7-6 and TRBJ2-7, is GAGVSQSPRYKVTKRGQDVALRCDPISGHVSLYWYRQALGQGPEFLTYFNYEAQQDKSGLPNDRFSAERPEGSISTLTIQRTEQRDSAMYRCASSIHDGSYEQYFGPGTRLTVT.

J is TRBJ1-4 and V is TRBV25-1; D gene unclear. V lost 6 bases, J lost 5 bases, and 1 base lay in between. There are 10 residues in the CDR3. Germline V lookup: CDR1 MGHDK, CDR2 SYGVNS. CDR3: CASSNEKLFF. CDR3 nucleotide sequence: TGTGCCAGCAGCAATGAAAAACTGTTTTTT.

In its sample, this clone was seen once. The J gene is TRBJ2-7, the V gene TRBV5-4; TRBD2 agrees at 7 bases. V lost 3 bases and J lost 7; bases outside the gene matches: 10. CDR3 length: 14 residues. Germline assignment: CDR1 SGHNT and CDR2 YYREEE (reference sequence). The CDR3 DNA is TGTGCCAGCAGCTCGCCTTCGGGAGGAGGGGAGCAGTACTTC. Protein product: CASSSPSGGGEQYF.

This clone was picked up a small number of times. The CDR3 here is CASSPGWLGNQPQHF. DNA of the CDR3: TGTGCCAGCAGCCCTGGCTGGCTAGGCAATCAGCCCCAGCATTTT. The rearrangement links TRBV16 to TRBJ1-5, with no clear D. CDR1 KGHSY and CDR2 FQNENV come from the germline V gene. This CDR3 has 15 amino acids. Deletions cut 4 bases from V and 2 bases from J, with 12 bases between.

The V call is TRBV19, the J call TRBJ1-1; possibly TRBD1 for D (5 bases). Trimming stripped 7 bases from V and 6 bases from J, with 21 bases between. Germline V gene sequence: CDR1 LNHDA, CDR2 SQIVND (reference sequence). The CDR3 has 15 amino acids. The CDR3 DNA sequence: TGTGCCAGTATTCCCTTCCAGGGTTCACGGGCTGAAGCTTTCTTT. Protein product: CASIPFQGSRAEAFF. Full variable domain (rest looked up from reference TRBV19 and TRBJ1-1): DGGITQSPKYLFRKEGQNVTLSCEQNLNHDAMYWYRQDPGQGLRLIYYSQIVNDFQKGDIAEGYSVSREKKESFPLTVTSAQKNPTAFYLCASIPFQGSRAEAFFGQGTRLTVV.

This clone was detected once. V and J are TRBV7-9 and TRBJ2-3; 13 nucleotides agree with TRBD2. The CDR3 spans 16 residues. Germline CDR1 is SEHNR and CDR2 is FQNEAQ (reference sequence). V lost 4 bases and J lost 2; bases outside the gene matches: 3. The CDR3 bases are TGTGCCAGCAGCTCGGGACTAGCGGGACCCACAGATACGCAGTATTTT. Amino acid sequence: CASSSGLAGPTDTQYF. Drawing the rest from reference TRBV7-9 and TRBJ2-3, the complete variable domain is DTGVSQNPRHKITKRGQNVTFRCDPISEHNRLYWYRQTLGQGPEFLTYFQNEAQLEKSRLLSDRFSAERPKGSFSTLEIQRTEQGDSAMYLCASSSGLAGPTDTQYFGPGTRLTVL.

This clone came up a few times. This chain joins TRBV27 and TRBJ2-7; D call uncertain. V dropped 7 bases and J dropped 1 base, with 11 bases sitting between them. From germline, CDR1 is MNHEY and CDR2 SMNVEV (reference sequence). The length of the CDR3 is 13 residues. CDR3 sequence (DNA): TGTGCCAGCACGGACCGGGTATCCTACGAGCAGTACTTC. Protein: CASTDRVSYEQYF.

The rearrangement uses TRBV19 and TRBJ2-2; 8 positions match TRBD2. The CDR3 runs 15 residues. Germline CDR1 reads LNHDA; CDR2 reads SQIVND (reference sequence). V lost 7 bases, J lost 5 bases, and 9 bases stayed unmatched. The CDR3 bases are TGTGCCAGTAAAGCGGGAGCAGTGGTTACCGGGGAGCTGTTTTTT. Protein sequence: CASKAGAVVTGELFF.

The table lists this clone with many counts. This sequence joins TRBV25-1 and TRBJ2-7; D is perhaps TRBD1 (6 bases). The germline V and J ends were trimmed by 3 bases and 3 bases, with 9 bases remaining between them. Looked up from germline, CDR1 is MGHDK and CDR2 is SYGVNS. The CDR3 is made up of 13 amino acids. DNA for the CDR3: TGTGCCAGCAGTGAGGGACACATCTACGAGCAGTACTTC. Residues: CASSEGHIYEQYF.